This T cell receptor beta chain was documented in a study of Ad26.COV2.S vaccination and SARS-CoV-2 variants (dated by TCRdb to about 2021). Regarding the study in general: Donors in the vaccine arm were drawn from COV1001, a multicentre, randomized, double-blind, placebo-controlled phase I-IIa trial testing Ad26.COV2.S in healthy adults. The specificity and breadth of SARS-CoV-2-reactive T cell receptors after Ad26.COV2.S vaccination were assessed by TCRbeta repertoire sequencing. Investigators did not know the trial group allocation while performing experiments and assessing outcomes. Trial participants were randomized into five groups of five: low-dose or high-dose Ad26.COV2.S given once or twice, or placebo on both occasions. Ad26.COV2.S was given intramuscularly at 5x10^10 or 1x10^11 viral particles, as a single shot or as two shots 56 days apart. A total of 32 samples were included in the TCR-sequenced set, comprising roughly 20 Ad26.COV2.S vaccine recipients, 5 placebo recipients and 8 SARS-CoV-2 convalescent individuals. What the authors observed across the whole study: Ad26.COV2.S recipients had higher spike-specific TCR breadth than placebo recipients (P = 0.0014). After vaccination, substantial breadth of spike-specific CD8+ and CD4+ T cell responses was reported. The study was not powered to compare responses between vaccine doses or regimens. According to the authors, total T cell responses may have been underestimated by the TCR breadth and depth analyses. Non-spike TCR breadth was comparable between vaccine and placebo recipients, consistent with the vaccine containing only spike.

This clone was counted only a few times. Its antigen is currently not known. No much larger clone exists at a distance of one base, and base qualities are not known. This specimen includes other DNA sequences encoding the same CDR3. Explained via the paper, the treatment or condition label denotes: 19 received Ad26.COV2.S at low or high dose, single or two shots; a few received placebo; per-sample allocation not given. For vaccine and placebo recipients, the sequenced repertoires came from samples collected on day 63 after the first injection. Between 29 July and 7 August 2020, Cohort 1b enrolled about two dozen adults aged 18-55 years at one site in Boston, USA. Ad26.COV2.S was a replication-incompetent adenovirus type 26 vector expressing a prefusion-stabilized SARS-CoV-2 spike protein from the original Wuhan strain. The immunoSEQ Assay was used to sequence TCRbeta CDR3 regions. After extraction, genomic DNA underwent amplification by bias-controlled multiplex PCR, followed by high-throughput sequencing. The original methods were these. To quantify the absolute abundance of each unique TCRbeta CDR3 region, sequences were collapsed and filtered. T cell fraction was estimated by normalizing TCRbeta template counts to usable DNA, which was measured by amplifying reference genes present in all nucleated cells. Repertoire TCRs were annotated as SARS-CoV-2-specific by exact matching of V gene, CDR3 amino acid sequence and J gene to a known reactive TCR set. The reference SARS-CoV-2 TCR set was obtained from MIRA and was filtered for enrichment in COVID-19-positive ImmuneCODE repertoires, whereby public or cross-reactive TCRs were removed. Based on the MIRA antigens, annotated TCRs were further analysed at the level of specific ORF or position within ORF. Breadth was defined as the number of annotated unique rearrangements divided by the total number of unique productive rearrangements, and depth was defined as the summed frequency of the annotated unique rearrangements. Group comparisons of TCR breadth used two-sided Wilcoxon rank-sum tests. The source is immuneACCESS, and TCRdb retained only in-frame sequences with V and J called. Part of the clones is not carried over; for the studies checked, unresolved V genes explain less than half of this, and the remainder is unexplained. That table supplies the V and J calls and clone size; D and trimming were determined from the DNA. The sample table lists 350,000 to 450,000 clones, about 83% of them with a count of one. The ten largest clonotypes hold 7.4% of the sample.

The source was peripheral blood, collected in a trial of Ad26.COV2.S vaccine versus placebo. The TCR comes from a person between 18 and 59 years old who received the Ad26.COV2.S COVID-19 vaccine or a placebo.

The sequenced DNA: TGTGCCAGCTCTCCCGGGACAGGGGGAGATACGCAGTATTTT. Its protein reads: CASSPGTGGDTQYF. Recombination connected TRBV18 to TRBJ2-3, and TRBD1 matches 11 of the central bases. The CDR3 runs 14 residues from the cysteine to the phenylalanine. Left in the record is the CDR3 DNA by itself, 42 bases read in frame from the first base. Trimming takes 6 bases off V and 5 bases off J; junction bases not matched to a gene: 4. From a lookup of the germline V gene, CDR1 and CDR2 are KGHSH and LQKENI.